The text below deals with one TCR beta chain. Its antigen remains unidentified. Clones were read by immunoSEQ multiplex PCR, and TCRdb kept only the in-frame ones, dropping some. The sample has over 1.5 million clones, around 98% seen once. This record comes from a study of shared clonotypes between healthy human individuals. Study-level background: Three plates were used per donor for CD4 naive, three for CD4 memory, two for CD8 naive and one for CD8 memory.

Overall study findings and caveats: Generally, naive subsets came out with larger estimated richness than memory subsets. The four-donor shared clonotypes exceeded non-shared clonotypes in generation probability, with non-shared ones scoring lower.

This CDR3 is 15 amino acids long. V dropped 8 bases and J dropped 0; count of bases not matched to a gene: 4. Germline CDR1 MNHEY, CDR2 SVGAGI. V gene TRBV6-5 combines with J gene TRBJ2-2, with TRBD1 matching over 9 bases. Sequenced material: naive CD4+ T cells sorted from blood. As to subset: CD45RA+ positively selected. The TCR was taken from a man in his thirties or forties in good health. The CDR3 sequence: CASGWTGANTGELFF. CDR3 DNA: TGTGCCAGCGGTTGGACAGGGGCGAACACCGGGGAGCTGTTTTTT.